This T cell receptor beta chain was documented in a study of post-analysis software for immune sequencing data. Study conclusions and caveats: Samples prepared in the same batch strongly co-clustered by F measure. TRBV segments more frequent in patients than in controls numbered roughly 5 and included TRBV5-6, TRBV5-1 and TRBV20-1. Among multiple sclerosis patients, normalized Chao1 diversity was significantly below that of controls.

This clonotype was counted only a few times. Its antigen is unidentified. Prepared TCR beta cDNA libraries contained unique molecular identifiers. TCRdb reprocessed the PCR reads with MiXCR, giving one entry per CDR3 protein. The sample gives about 540,000 distinct CDR3 sequences, around a third of which show up once; approximately 6% is in the top ten. The V and J ends lost 3 bases and 6 bases, in that order; junction bases with no gene match: 4. Germline CDR1 is SGHTA and CDR2 is FQGTGA. The CDR3 sequence is 13 residues long. The sequenced sample was blood. This receptor was taken from a girl aged 2 to 17 with multiple sclerosis. The J gene is TRBJ1-1, the V gene TRBV7-3; 7 nucleotides match TRBD1. The CDR3 protein is CASSFTGEAEAFF. The CDR3 DNA is TGTGCCAGCAGCTTCACAGGGGAGGCTGAAGCTTTCTTT.